A selection of T cell receptor beta chains follows, all from one sample in a study of blood T cell repertoires in COVID-19. Here immunoSEQ multiplex PCR was the method, and the copy in TCRdb shows in-frame clones only, minus some. Of approximately 230,000 clones in the sample, roughly 88% were seen once. Sequencing used peripheral blood. These receptors all come from a young man who had recovered from COVID-19. CDR3s include the opening cysteine and the closing phenylalanine or tryptophan. The D gene is left open where the match is weak. Where a row states a size, it is once, few, many or the class of an expanded clone; other rows omit it.

clone_size d_call j_call v_call cdr3_nt cdr3_aa
. . TRBJ1-3 TRBV9 TGTGCCAGCAGCGTAGTGGCAGGGTGGTCTGGAAACACCATATATTTT CASSVVAGWSGNTIYF
. TRBD2 TRBJ2-3 TRBV6-6 TGTGCCAGCAGCCCCGAGGGAGTTGTAGCGGGGGGGATTAGCACAGATACGCAGTATTTT CASSPEGVVAGGISTDTQYF
. . TRBJ1-2 TRBV20-1 TGCAGTGCTGGGGACATCTATGGCTACACCTTC CSAGDIYGYTF
. . TRBJ2-5 TRBV12-3/TRBV12-4 TGTGCCAGCAGTGGAGGATTAAGGGAGACCCAGTACTTC CASSGGLRETQYF
. . TRBJ1-2 TRBV21-1 TGTGCCAGCAGACTAGGCCGGGGCTACACCTTC CASRLGRGYTF
. . TRBJ1-1 TRBV3-1/TRBV3-2 TGTGCCAGCAGCCTACAGGGCAGGAACACTGAAGCTTTCTTT CASSLQGRNTEAFF
. . TRBJ2-3 TRBV6-4 TGTGCCAGCAGTGACTCGCCTAAAAATACGCAGTATTTT CASSDSPKNTQYF
. TRBD2 TRBJ2-3 TRBV7-4 TGTGCCAGCAGCTTATCGAGCGGGGGAGAGGATACGCAGTATTTT CASSLSSGGEDTQYF
. . TRBJ2-7 TRBV7-9 TGTGCCAGCAGCTTAGCCGCACAATTAAGCTACGAGCAGTACTTC CASSLAAQLSYEQYF
. TRBD1 TRBJ2-7 TRBV6-2/TRBV6-3 TGTGCCAGCAGTTATACCGGGACAGGGAGGTACGAGCAGTACTTC CASSYTGTGRYEQYF
. . TRBJ1-2 TRBV5-1 TGCGCCAGCAGCTTGGCCGGGGATTGGATCTATGGCTACACCTTC CASSLAGDWIYGYTF
. TRBD2 TRBJ2-1 TRBV30 TGTGCCTGGTTCCCTAGCGGGGGGGGCCTTAAGCAGTTCTTC CAWFPSGGGLKQFF
. TRBD1 TRBJ1-1 TRBV5-4 TGTGCCAGCAGCTACGGGACAGCCTATGAAGCTTTCTTT CASSYGTAYEAFF
. . TRBJ1-5 TRBV7-9 TGTGCCAGCAGCCCTACAGGGTCACGGCAGCCCCAGCATTTT CASSPTGSRQPQHF
. . TRBJ2-1 TRBV19 TGTGCCAGTACCTCATACACCCTCCGGGCTAGCGAGGTCAATGAGCAGTTCTTC CASTSYTLRASEVNEQFF
. . TRBJ2-7 TRBV6-4 TGTGCCAGCAGTGTAGTCGGCGAGCAGTACTTC CASSVVGEQYF
. . TRBJ2-6 TRBV10-3 TGTGCCATCACCCCCAGGGTATCTGGGGCCAACGTCCTGACTTTC CAITPRVSGANVLTF
once . TRBJ1-5 TRBV18 TGTGCCAGCTCACTAGCGATTCATAGCAATCAGCCCCAGCATTTT CASSLAIHSNQPQHF
. . TRBJ1-3 TRBV27 TGTGCCAGCAGTTTTGCCGGAGATGCTGGAAACACCATATATTTT CASSFAGDAGNTIYF
. . TRBJ1-1 TRBV5-1 TGCGCCAGCAGCTTCGCCTTCAGGGGCCCAGCCACCGACACTGAAGCTTTCTTT CASSFAFRGPATDTEAFF
. TRBD1 TRBJ2-2 TRBV3-1/TRBV3-2 TGTGCCAGCAGCCGACAGGGAACCGGGGAGCTGTTTTTT CASSRQGTGELFF
. TRBD1 TRBJ1-2 TRBV4-1 TGCGCCAGCAGCCGGATCCAAGGGGGCAGCTATGGCTACACCTTC CASSRIQGGSYGYTF
few . TRBJ1-3 TRBV3-1/TRBV3-2 TGTGCCAGCAGCCAACAGGCAGTAGGATCTGGAAACACCATATATTTT CASSQQAVGSGNTIYF
few TRBD1 TRBJ1-2 TRBV7-8 TGTGCCAGCAGCATGACAGGGACCTATGGCTACACCTTC CASSMTGTYGYTF
. . TRBJ1-1 TRBV3-1/TRBV3-2 TGTGCCAGCAGCTTTCAGGGGTATGGAGCTTTCTTT CASSFQGYGAFF
few . TRBJ1-6 TRBV7-8 TGTGCCAGCAGCCTACAGGGAATGGGCGATAATTCACCCCTCCACTTT CASSLQGMGDNSPLHF
. . TRBJ1-4 TRBV12-3/TRBV12-4 TGTGCCAGCACCTCTCTCAATGAAAAACTGTTTTTT CASTSLNEKLFF
. . TRBJ2-7 TRBV27 TGTGCCAGCAGGAGCCGATTTTTGGGGGGTTACGAGCAGTACTTC CASRSRFLGGYEQYF
. . TRBJ2-1 TRBV5-4 TGTGCCAGCAGCTTGGAACCCAGTCTCATCTACAATGAGCAGTTCTTC CASSLEPSLIYNEQFF
. . TRBJ1-6 TRBV18 TGTGCCAGCGGATCCCTGCCCGGAGGACAGAATTCACCCCTCCACTTT CASGSLPGGQNSPLHF
. . TRBJ2-2 TRBV29-1 TGCAGCGTTGGGGCAGGGGTCACCGGGGAGCTGTTTTTT CSVGAGVTGELFF
. TRBD1 TRBJ1-2 TRBV19 TGTGCCAGTAGTATGGGACAGGGGACCGGCTACACCTTC CASSMGQGTGYTF
once . TRBJ2-5 TRBV5-1 TGCGCCAGCAGCTTCCCGAAGGGGGGGGGCCTCCAAGAGACCCAGTACTTC CASSFPKGGGLQETQYF
. . TRBJ1-4 TRBV5-1 TGCGCCAGCAGCTTGGCCGCCGGGGTGGGGATTGAAAAACTGTTTTTT CASSLAAGVGIEKLFF
. TRBD2 TRBJ2-3 TRBV5-4 TGTGCCAGCAGCCCGACTAGCGGCGGCGCAAATACGCAGTATTTT CASSPTSGGANTQYF
once TRBD1 TRBJ2-5 TRBV5-1 TGCGCCAGCAGCATCCAGACAGGGACCCAAGAGACCCAGTACTTC CASSIQTGTQETQYF
. . TRBJ2-7 TRBV11-2 TGTGCCAGCAGTATCTCCGGGTCGGACTACGAGCAGTACTTC CASSISGSDYEQYF
. . TRBJ2-7 TRBV7-2 TGTGCCAGCAGCTTCTTCCCCGAGACAGCCTACGAGCAGTACTTC CASSFFPETAYEQYF
once TRBD1 TRBJ1-5 TRBV27 TGTGCCGCCGGGACAGGGGATCAGCCCCAGCATTTT CAAGTGDQPQHF
. . TRBJ2-7 TRBV15 TGTGCCACCAGCATAGGACGGGGCTACGAGCAGTACTTC CATSIGRGYEQYF
. TRBD1 TRBJ1-4 TRBV6-6 TGTGCCAGCAGACTACGTGCAGGGGGGCTGTTTTTT CASRLRAGGLFF
. . TRBJ2-2 TRBV30 TGTGCCTGGAGTGGGCTAGTCGGGACCGGGGAGCTGTTTTTT CAWSGLVGTGELFF
. . TRBJ2-1 TRBV18 TGTGCCAGCTCACGTAAGGGGCAGGACTACAATGAGCAGTTCTTC CASSRKGQDYNEQFF
. . TRBJ2-7 TRBV6-5 TGTGCCAGCAGTTACGACAGGAGAGGTGACGAGCAGTACTTC CASSYDRRGDEQYF
. . TRBJ2-1 TRBV18 TGTGCCAGCTCACCCATCAATGAGCAGTTCTTC CASSPINEQFF
. TRBD2 TRBJ2-7 TRBV5-1 TGCGCCAGCAGCTTTCGGACTAGTGGTTACGAGCAGTACTTC CASSFRTSGYEQYF
once TRBD1 TRBJ2-7 TRBV6-6 TGTGCCAGCAGAATAGACAGGGACGTATCCTACGAGCAGTACTTC CASRIDRDVSYEQYF
. TRBD1 TRBJ2-3 TRBV4-1 TGCGCCAGCAGCCAAGGGACAGGAACTAGCACAGATACGCAGTATTTT CASSQGTGTSTDTQYF
. TRBD1 TRBJ1-1 TRBV5-5 TGTGCCAGCAGCTTCCCACAGGGGATGAACACTGAAGCTTTCTTT CASSFPQGMNTEAFF